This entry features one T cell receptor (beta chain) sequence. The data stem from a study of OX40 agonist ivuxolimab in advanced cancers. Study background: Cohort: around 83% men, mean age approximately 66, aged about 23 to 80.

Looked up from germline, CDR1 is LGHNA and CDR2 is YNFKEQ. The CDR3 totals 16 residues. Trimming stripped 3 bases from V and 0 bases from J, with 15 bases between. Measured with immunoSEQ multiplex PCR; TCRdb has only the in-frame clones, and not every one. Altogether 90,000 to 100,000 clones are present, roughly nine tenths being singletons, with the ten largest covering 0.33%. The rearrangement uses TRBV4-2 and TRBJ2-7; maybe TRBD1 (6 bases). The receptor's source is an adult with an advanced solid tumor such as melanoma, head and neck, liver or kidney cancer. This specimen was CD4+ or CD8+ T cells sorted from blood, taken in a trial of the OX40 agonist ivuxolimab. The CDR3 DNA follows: TGTGCCAGCAGCCAGGAAACAGGGCTAGACTCCTACGAGCAGTACTTC. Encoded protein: CASSQETGLDSYEQYF.